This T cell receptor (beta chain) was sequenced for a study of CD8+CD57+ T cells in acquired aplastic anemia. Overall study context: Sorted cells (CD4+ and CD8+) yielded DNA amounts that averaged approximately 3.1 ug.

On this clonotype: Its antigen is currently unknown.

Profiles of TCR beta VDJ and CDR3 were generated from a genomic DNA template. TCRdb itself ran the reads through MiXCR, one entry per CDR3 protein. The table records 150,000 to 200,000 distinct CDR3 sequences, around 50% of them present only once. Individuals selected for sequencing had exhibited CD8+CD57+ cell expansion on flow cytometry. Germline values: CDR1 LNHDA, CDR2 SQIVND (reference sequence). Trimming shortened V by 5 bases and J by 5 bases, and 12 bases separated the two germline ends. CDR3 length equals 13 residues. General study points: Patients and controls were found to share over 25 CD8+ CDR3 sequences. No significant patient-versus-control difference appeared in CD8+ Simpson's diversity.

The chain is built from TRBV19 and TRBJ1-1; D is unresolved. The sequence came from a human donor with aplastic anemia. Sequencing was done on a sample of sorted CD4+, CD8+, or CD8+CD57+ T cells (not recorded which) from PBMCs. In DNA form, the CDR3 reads TGTGCCAGTAGTTGGAGGTCAAGGACTGAAGCTTTCTTT. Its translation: CASSWRSRTEAFF.